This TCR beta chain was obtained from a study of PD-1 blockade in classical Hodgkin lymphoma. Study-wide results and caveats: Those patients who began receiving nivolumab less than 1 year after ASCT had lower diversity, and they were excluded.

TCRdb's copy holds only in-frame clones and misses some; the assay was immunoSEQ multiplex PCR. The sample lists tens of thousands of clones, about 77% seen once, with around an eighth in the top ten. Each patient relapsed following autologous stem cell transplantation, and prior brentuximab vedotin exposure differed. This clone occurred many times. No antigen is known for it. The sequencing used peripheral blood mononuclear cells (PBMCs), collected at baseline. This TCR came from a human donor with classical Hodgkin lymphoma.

CDR3 nucleotide sequence: TGCAGCGTTGAAGTGGAGGGGAGCTACACCTTC. Residues: CSVEVEGSYTF. V is TRBV29-1 and J is TRBJ1-2; D possibly corresponds to TRBD1 (5 bases). The CDR3 covers 11 residues. V was shortened by 1 base and J by 9 bases, with 9 bases between the two germline ends. In germline, CDR1 is SQVTM, CDR2 ANQGSEA.